This entry concerns a single T cell receptor (beta chain). V was pared by 4 bases and J by 3 bases, with 9 bases of the junction left unmatched. CDR1 is SGHAT, CDR2 FQDESV, per germline (reference sequence). There are 15 residues in the CDR3. This sample stems from a study of blood T cell repertoires in COVID-19. A Seattle source enrolled patients during active infection and followed them longitudinally. Authors' methods: Cell counts per sample came from amplifying reference gene primers. TCRdb keeps only in-frame clones here, not all; method: immunoSEQ multiplex PCR. The V and J calls and clone size were taken over from that table, and D and trimming were inferred from the DNA. This table has about 57,000 clones, around 90% appearing once.

The sample comprised peripheral blood. The rearrangement links TRBV11-1 to TRBJ2-7, with 7 bases matching TRBD1. The receptor comes from an elderly woman with COVID-19, enrolled during active disease. CDR3 amino acids: CASSSETGAGYEQYF. CDR3 DNA sequence: TGTGCCAGCAGCTCAGAAACAGGGGCGGGCTACGAGCAGTACTTC.